These 27 T cell receptor beta chains share one sample of origin, sequenced in a study of blood T cell repertoires in COVID-19 (dated by TCRdb to the early 2020s). Libraries were made using the immunoSEQ multiplex PCR assay. In its TCRdb copy, this immuneACCESS table keeps in-frame sequences only and misses some clones. Where compared with another copy, unresolved V genes explain less than half of these, and the others have no known cause. Counted in this sample were some 57,000 clones; around 86% of them appeared once. Clones ranked in the top ten supply approximately 1% of the sample. The sample comprised peripheral blood. The receptor source for this set is a man aged 65 to 79 with acute or convalescent COVID-19.

V and J are TRBV7-9 and TRBJ1-2; D gene ambiguous. The V end was cut by 4 bases, the J end by 1 base, with 10 bases between. Germline V CDR1 and CDR2: SEHNR, FQNEAQ (reference sequence). CDR3 length equals 14 residues. Written as DNA, the CDR3 is TGTGCCAGCAGCTCCGGGCGGGGTAACTATGGCTACACCTTC. This translates into CASSSGRGNYGYTF.

V and J are TRBV6-4 and TRBJ2-1; TRBD2 is a possible D gene (7 bases). The ends were cut back, 2 bases at V and 5 bases at J, with 19 bases in the middle. The CDR3 has 17 residues. Looked up from germline, CDR1 is MRHNA and CDR2 is SNTAGT. The CDR3 region has the DNA TGTGCCAGCAGTGACCTCTCGGCGGGGGCCGTACACAATGAGCAGTTCTTC. It yields the protein CASSDLSAGAVHNEQFF.

The V gene is TRBV7-9, the J gene TRBJ2-5, with 7 nucleotides matching TRBD1. This CDR3 has 15 residues. V shed 5 bases and J 5 bases; nucleotides not matched to a gene: 11. Germline CDR1 and CDR2: SEHNR and FQNEAQ (reference sequence). The CDR3: CASSVIQGVGETQYF. Here the CDR3 DNA reads TGTGCCAGCAGCGTTATCCAGGGGGTAGGGGAGACCCAGTACTTC.

This chain uses TRBV30 with TRBJ2-3; D not resolved. Per germline, CDR1 GTSNPN and CDR2 SVGIG (reference sequence). CDR3 size: 14 residues. The V end was cut by 3 bases, the J end by 1 base, with 11 bases between. CDR3 DNA sequence: TGTGCCTGGAGGCCACAGATGGGCACAGATACGCAGTATTTT. Protein sequence: CAWRPQMGTDTQYF.

The chain couples TRBV4-2 to TRBJ2-3; D possibly corresponds to TRBD2 (6 bases). V dropped 0 bases and J dropped 10 bases, with 17 bases sitting between them. This CDR3 region has 15 residues. Germline V gene sequence: CDR1 LGHNA, CDR2 YNFKEQ. DNA for the CDR3: TGTGCCAGCAGCCAAGACACTAGCATACCGCTGGCGCAGTATTTT. Its translation is CASSQDTSIPLAQYF.

The rearrangement links TRBV6-5 to TRBJ1-2; 10 positions agree with TRBD1. CDR3 length: 14 amino acids. Germline CDR1 is MNHEY and CDR2 is SVGAGI. V was pared by 6 bases and J by 4 bases, with 5 bases of the junction left unmatched. CDR3 sequence reads: CASRGGQGSYGYTF. Here the CDR3 DNA reads TGTGCCAGCAGGGGGGGACAGGGGTCCTATGGCTACACCTTC.

The table lists this clone with a few counts. The chain recombines TRBV5-5 with TRBJ2-2; D is perhaps TRBD1 (7 bases). CDR1 and CDR2 from the germline V gene are SGHKS and YYEKEE (reference sequence). Trimming left V 4 bases short and J 4 bases short, with 17 bases between. The CDR3 extends over 16 amino acids. CDR3 bases: TGTGCCAGCAGCCAGGGGGGTAGGGATATCACCGGGGAGCTGTTTTTT. Amino acid sequence: CASSQGGRDITGELFF.

The chain recombines TRBV3-1 (or the pseudogene TRBV3-2) with TRBJ1-1; 10 nucleotides align to TRBD1. V lost 6 bases to trimming and J lost 5 bases; unmatched junction nucleotides: 15. The length of the CDR3 is 17 residues. Germline-derived CDR1 and CDR2 are LGHDT and YNNKEL (reference sequence). Here the CDR3 reads CASSPTGTGVPGTEAFF. The CDR3 nucleotides read TGTGCCAGCAGTCCTACCGGGACAGGGGTCCCGGGGACTGAAGCTTTCTTT.

The chain joins TRBV18 to TRBJ2-5; no clear D. Germline CDR1 and CDR2: KGHSH and LQKENI. CDR3 size: 11 residues. Trimming removed 6 bases at V and 2 bases at J, with 4 bases between. The CDR3: CASSPQETQYF. The CDR3 coding sequence is TGTGCCAGCTCTCCTCAAGAGACCCAGTACTTC.

The chain combines TRBV7-8 with TRBJ2-3; perhaps TRBD1 as D (5 bases). The germline V gene has CDR1 SGHVS and CDR2 FQNEAQ. The CDR3 totals 15 residues. V was trimmed by 2 bases and J by 1 base, leaving 10 bases between them. CDR3 amino acids: CASSLWGGGTDTQYF. CDR3 nucleotides: TGTGCCAGCAGCTTATGGGGCGGAGGCACAGATACGCAGTATTTT.

In DNA, the CDR3 is TGCGCCAGCAGCTTGTTTAGATCAAACACCGGGGAGCTGTTTTTT. It translates to CASSLFRSNTGELFF. V gene TRBV5-1 combines with J gene TRBJ2-2; D not certain. Trimming took off 1 base at V and 2 bases at J, with 9 bases between the two ends. Germline CDR1 and CDR2: SGHRS and YFSETQ. This CDR3 has 15 residues.

The count of this clone is one. This chain links TRBV5-1 with TRBJ2-2; a possible D gene is TRBD2 (5 bases). The CDR3 totals 16 residues. CDR1 is SGHRS, CDR2 YFSETQ, per germline. Trimming removed 2 bases at V and 0 bases at J, with 11 bases between. The CDR3 region has the DNA TGCGCCAGCAGCTTATTCGCGACTACGAACACCGGGGAGCTGTTTTTT. This codes for CASSLFATTNTGELFF.

The chain couples TRBV28 to TRBJ1-2; the match to TRBD1 covers 11 bases. The junction had 11 bases not matched to a gene; V was cut back by 5 bases and J by 0 bases. CDR1 is MDHEN and CDR2 is SYDVKM in the germline V gene. The CDR3 spans 18 residues. The CDR3 bases are TGTGCCAGCAGTCAGTCTTCCGGGACAGGGGGGGCTAACTATGGCTACACCTTC. Amino acids: CASSQSSGTGGANYGYTF.

Remarks on this clone: One junction end does not reproduce the germline sequence, and a read error may be involved. The J gene is TRBJ2-5, the V gene TRBV15; TRBD2 is a possible D gene (5 bases). Germline CDR1 LNHNV, CDR2 YYDKDF (reference sequence). This CDR3 region has 15 residues. The CDR3 loop reads CATSGDVAGGETQYF. In DNA, the CDR3 is TGTGCCACCAGCGGAGATGTTGCAGGCGGGGAGACCCAGTACTTC.

V and J are TRBV29-1 and TRBJ1-2, with 9 bases identical to TRBD1. The CDR3 extends over 14 amino acids. Germline V gene lookup returns CDR1 SQVTM and CDR2 ANQGSEA. Trimming cost V 3 bases and J 6 bases; bases outside gene matches: 8. The CDR3 coding sequence is TGCAGCGTTGACCACTGGACAGGGGTTGATGGCTACACCTTC. Protein product: CSVDHWTGVDGYTF.

V usage is TRBV12-3 or TRBV12-4 and J usage is TRBJ2-7; D is possibly TRBD1 (6 bases). The ends were cut back, 6 bases at V and 5 bases at J, with 8 bases in the middle. This CDR3 region has 11 residues. The CDR3 DNA sequence: TGTGCCAGCAGCTACAGGGACGAGCAGTACTTC. Translating it yields CASSYRDEQYF.

This sequence joins TRBV7-9 and TRBJ2-3; weak D call: TRBD2 (6 bases). This CDR3 region has 12 residues. The germline V and J ends were trimmed by 3 bases and 6 bases, with 7 bases remaining between them. The germline V gene encodes CDR1 SEHNR and CDR2 FQNEAQ (reference sequence). The CDR3 region is CASSFGRDTQYF. The CDR3 DNA reads TGTGCCAGCAGCTTTGGGAGGGATACGCAGTATTTT.

This clone was seen a few times. The rearrangement links TRBV12-5 to TRBJ2-7; 12 nucleotides agree with TRBD2. The CDR3 contains 22 residues. CDR1 LGHNT and CDR2 FRNRAP come from the germline V gene. Germline trimming cut 1 base from V and 4 bases from J; bases unmatched to any gene: 23. The CDR3 nucleotides are TGTGCTAGTGGTTTGGCACTCCTTCCACTAGCGGGGGGCACCAGAATAACTTACGAGCAGTACTTC. Translating it yields CASGLALLPLAGGTRITYEQYF. Based on the CDR3 plus reference TRBV12-5 and TRBJ2-7, the full variable domain is DARVTQTPRHKVTEMGQEVTMRCQPILGHNTVFWYRQTMMQGLELLAYFRNRAPLDDSGMPKDRFSAEMPDATLATLKIQPSEPRDSAVYFCASGLALLPLAGGTRITYEQYFGPGTRLTVT.

This chain connects TRBV12-3 or TRBV12-4 to TRBJ1-5, with D unresolved. Trimming took off 2 bases at V and 7 bases at J, with 6 bases between the two ends. CDR3 length equals 12 residues. The CDR3 is CASSLPRQPQHF. The CDR3 DNA is TGTGCCAGCAGTTTACCTAGGCAGCCCCAGCATTTT.

The chain uses TRBV29-1 and TRBJ2-5; D is unresolved. Germline CDR1 reads SQVTM; CDR2 reads ANQGSEA. V was cut by 1 base and J by 5 bases, with 11 bases left in between. The CDR3 contains 13 residues. The CDR3 DNA follows: TGCAGCGTTGAAGGGAGCGTGGCGGAGACCCAGTACTTC. Translated: CSVEGSVAETQYF.

J is TRBJ1-1 and V is TRBV5-1; D is unclear. CDR1 and CDR2 (germline): SGHRS, YFSETQ. V dropped 0 bases and J dropped 0 bases, with 9 bases sitting between them. CDR3 length: 15 residues. For the CDR3, the DNA is TGCGCCAGCAGCTTGGGGGTAGGAGTGAACACTGAAGCTTTCTTT. Encoded protein: CASSLGVGVNTEAFF.

The chain has TRBV19 and TRBJ1-5; 10 positions match TRBD1. After removal of 4 bases from V and 7 bases from J, the junction contained 7 bases not matched to a gene. CDR1 LNHDA and CDR2 SQIVND come from the germline V gene (reference sequence). The CDR3 spans 15 residues. In nucleotides, the CDR3 is TGTGCCAGTAGTACGGGACAGGGGTACCGACAGCCCCAGCATTTT. Protein product: CASSTGQGYRQPQHF.

The chain links TRBV5-1 to TRBJ1-5, with 7 bases aligning to TRBD1. The V and J ends lost 4 bases and 3 bases, in that order; junction bases with no gene match: 7. Germline V gives CDR1 SGHRS, CDR2 YFSETQ. The CDR3 loop spans 15 amino acids. The DNA for the CDR3 is TGCGCCAGCAGCCCGGGACAGAATAACAATCAGCCCCAGCATTTT. Protein: CASSPGQNNNQPQHF. The entire variable domain, with the rest obtained from reference TRBV5-1 and TRBJ1-5, is as follows: KAGVTQTPRYLIKTRGQQVTLSCSPISGHRSVSWYQQTPGQGLQFLFEYFSETQRNKGNFPGRFSGRQFSNSRSEMNVSTLELGDSALYLCASSPGQNNNQPQHFGDGTRLSIL.

V usage is TRBV4-1 and J usage is TRBJ2-7; 7 bases line up with TRBD1. The CDR3 spans 20 residues. With V trimmed by 1 base and J by 0 bases, 18 bases remained unmatched. Germline V gene data show CDR1 as MGHRA and CDR2 as YSYEKL. This CDR3 reads CASSQVPTDRAVFSSYEQYF. The CDR3 bases are TGCGCCAGCAGCCAAGTCCCAACCGACAGGGCCGTATTTAGCTCCTACGAGCAGTACTTC.

The chain employs TRBV24-1 and TRBJ2-5, with D perhaps TRBD2 (5 bases). Trimming removed 3 bases at V and 3 bases at J, with 7 bases between. Per germline, CDR1 KGHDR and CDR2 SFDVKD. The CDR3 is 13 residues long. CDR3 protein: CATSDLLEETQYF. In DNA, the CDR3 is TGTGCCACCAGTGATCTACTAGAAGAGACCCAGTACTTC.

The V gene is TRBV3-1 (or the pseudogene TRBV3-2), the J gene TRBJ1-6, with a possible D match to TRBD1 (5 bases). The V and J ends lost 7 bases and 7 bases respectively, with 17 bases between them. CDR3 size: 15 residues. Germline-derived CDR1 and CDR2 are LGHDT and YNNKEL (reference sequence). CDR3 nucleotides: TGTGCCAGCACCACCAAGGGGATGTTGAATTCACCCCTCCACTTT. It specifies CASTTKGMLNSPLHF.

V is TRBV7-6 and J is TRBJ2-2, with a weak D call TRBD1 (5 bases). Germline loops: CDR1 SGHVS, CDR2 FNYEAQ. The V end was cut by 5 bases, the J end by 1 base, with 8 bases between. The CDR3 is 14 residues long. DNA of the CDR3: TGTGCCAGCAGCGAGACAGTGAACACCGGGGAGCTGTTTTTT. Encoded protein: CASSETVNTGELFF.